This entry lists 31 T cell receptor beta chains sequenced from one sample in a study of a mutant IDH1 vaccine in newly diagnosed glioma. Their specific antigens are unknown. Time point in this sample: week 23, last vaccination. One vaccine dose held 300 ug of mutant IDH1 20-mer peptide and came with topical imiquimod. Profiled with immunoSEQ multiplex PCR; TCRdb holds only in-frame clones, not every one. This sample has about 67,000 clones, with 84% found just once. Sequenced material: PBMCs, taken from a glioma patient whose treatment included an IDH1 peptide vaccine. The receptors shown here come from a man aged 18 to 29 with glioma.

The chain joins TRBV29-1 to TRBJ2-7, with TRBD1 matching over 8 bases. Germline CDR1 SQVTM, CDR2 ANQGSEA. J lost 2 bases, V lost 4 bases, and 7 bases had no gene match. The CDR3 covers 14 residues. CDR3 DNA: TGCAGCGTTGCTAGAGACAGGGGAGCCTACGAGCAGTACTTC. Its protein is CSVARDRGAYEQYF.

Written as DNA, the CDR3 is TGTGCCAGCAGCCCCCCCGGGGGGAACACTGAAGCTTTCTTT. Encoded protein: CASSPPGGNTEAFF. The chain has TRBV4-2 and TRBJ1-1, with D possibly being TRBD1 (5 bases). Trimming left V 4 bases short and J 1 base short, with 10 bases between. The CDR3 runs 14 residues. Germline values: CDR1 LGHNA, CDR2 YNFKEQ.

The V gene is TRBV7-8, the J gene TRBJ1-1, with D uncertain. Germline loops: CDR1 SGHVS, CDR2 FQNEAQ. The CDR3 spans 11 residues. V was shortened by 8 bases and J by 1 base, with 5 bases between the two germline ends. The CDR3 coding sequence is TGTGCCAGCGCAGGGAACACTGAAGCTTTCTTT. This sequence encodes CASAGNTEAFF.

This chain connects TRBV7-2 to TRBJ2-7, with 7 positions matching TRBD2. The ends lost 0 bases at V and 2 bases at J; junction bases unmatched: 7. This CDR3 region has 16 residues. Germline values: CDR1 SGHTA, CDR2 FQGNSA. This CDR3 reads CASSLAGGPFAYEQYF. The CDR3 DNA is TGTGCCAGCAGCTTAGCGGGAGGGCCGTTCGCCTACGAGCAGTACTTC.

The chain uses TRBV9 and TRBJ1-1, with 10 bases aligning to TRBD1. Trimming cost V 5 bases and J 0 bases; bases outside gene matches: 4. The CDR3 sequence is 15 residues long. The germline V gene has CDR1 SGDLS and CDR2 YYNGEE. The CDR3 nucleotides read TGTGCCAGCAGTTGGGGACAGGGGCTGAACACTGAAGCTTTCTTT. Its protein product is CASSWGQGLNTEAFF. Using reference TRBV9 and TRBJ1-1 for the parts outside the CDR3, the full variable domain is DSGVTQTPKHLITATGQRVTLRCSPRSGDLSVYWYQQSLDQGLQFLIQYYNGEERAKGNILERFSAQQFPDLHSELNLSSLELGDSALYFCASSWGQGLNTEAFFGQGTRLTVV.

The V and J genes are TRBV6-1 and TRBJ2-2; 10 bases are a match to TRBD1. After removal of 11 bases from V and 5 bases from J, the junction contained 8 bases not matched to a gene. This CDR3 region has 14 residues. Germline V gene lookup returns CDR1 MNHNS and CDR2 SASEGT. In DNA form, the CDR3 reads TGTGCCGTGCGACAGGGGGCGGTTACCGGGGAGCTGTTTTTT. It is translated as CAVRQGAVTGELFF.

This chain connects TRBV9 to TRBJ1-3; 10 bases map to TRBD1. V gave up 3 bases and J gave up 0 bases; unmatched junction bases: 3. The V gene's germline CDR1 is SGDLS and CDR2 YYNGEE. This CDR3 has 16 amino acids. CDR3 nucleotide sequence: TGTGCCAGCAGCGCCGGGACAGGGGCCTCTGGAAACACCATATATTTT. It specifies CASSAGTGASGNTIYF.

This clone showed up just a few times. The chain couples TRBV18 to TRBJ1-1; no definite D call. This CDR3 comprises 14 residues. Trimming cost V 2 bases and J 1 base, with 8 bases left between them. Per germline, CDR1 KGHSH and CDR2 LQKENI. The CDR3 loop is CASSPWVTNTEAFF. DNA for the CDR3: TGTGCCAGCTCACCATGGGTTACGAACACTGAAGCTTTCTTT. Looking up the rest from reference TRBV18 and TRBJ1-1 gives the full variable domain: NAGVMQNPRHLVRRRGQEARLRCSPMKGHSHVYWYRQLPEEGLKFMVYLQKENIIDESGMPKERFSAEFPKEGPSILRIQQVVRGDSAAYFCASSPWVTNTEAFFGQGTRLTVV.

The V gene is TRBV9, the J gene TRBJ2-7; either TRBD1 or TRBD2 may supply D (6 bases each). The CDR3 length is 16 residues. Trimming took off 0 bases at V and 0 bases at J, with 13 bases between the two ends. Germline V gene lookup returns CDR1 SGDLS and CDR2 YYNGEE. The CDR3 DNA reads as TGTGCCAGCAGCGTAGCTACGGGGGCAGCCTCCTACGAGCAGTACTTC. Translated, it gives CASSVATGAASYEQYF.

The V call is TRBV28, the J call TRBJ2-2, with a weak D call TRBD2 (5 bases). V gave up 3 bases and J gave up 11 bases, with 13 bases separating them. The germline gives CDR1 MDHEN, CDR2 SYDVKM. This CDR3 spans 13 amino acids. This CDR3 reads CASSFANRGELFF. The CDR3 nucleotides read TGTGCCAGCAGTTTCGCCAACCGGGGTGAGCTGTTTTTT.

The V and J genes are TRBV5-4 and TRBJ2-5, with D perhaps matching TRBD2 (7 bases). Trimming cost V 1 base and J 1 base, with 11 bases left between them. The CDR3 is made up of 15 amino acids. The germline CDR1 and CDR2 sequences are SGHNT and YYREEE (reference sequence). CDR3 bases: TGTGCCAGCAGCTTGTCTAGGGGGGGCCAAGAGACCCAGTACTTC. Residues: CASSLSRGGQETQYF.

The chain has TRBV7-2 and TRBJ2-7; D is unresolved. Deletions cut 5 bases from V and 2 bases from J, with 10 bases between. This CDR3 has 13 residues. Germline CDR1 SGHTA, CDR2 FQGNSA. For the CDR3, the DNA is TGTGCCAGCAGCCCGCGAAGGGCCTACGAGCAGTACTTC. This codes for CASSPRRAYEQYF.

V gene TRBV4-2 combines with J gene TRBJ2-3; 8 bases are shared with TRBD2. J lost 4 bases, V lost 1 base, and 7 bases had no gene match. CDR1 is LGHNA and CDR2 is YNFKEQ in the germline V gene. CDR3 length: 16 amino acids. CDR3 amino acids: CASSQVPGGLADTQYF. In DNA form, the CDR3 reads TGTGCCAGCAGCCAAGTGCCGGGGGGGCTGGCAGATACGCAGTATTTT.

The genes are TRBV29-1 and TRBJ2-5; TRBD2 might be the D (5 bases). There are 12 residues in the CDR3. The V gene lost 5 bases and the J gene lost 4 bases, with 11 bases spanning the gap. CDR1 is SQVTM, CDR2 ANQGSEA, per germline. As DNA, the CDR3 is TGCAGCGTTAGGAACGGAGGAGAGACCCAGTACTTC. Protein sequence: CSVRNGGETQYF.

V usage is TRBV5-5 and J usage is TRBJ1-4; 8 positions match TRBD1. The J segment lost 7 bases and the V segment lost 3 bases, leaving 5 bases of the junction unmatched. Germline values: CDR1 SGHKS, CDR2 YYEKEE (reference sequence). This CDR3 spans 14 amino acids. CDR3 in DNA: TGTGCCAGCAGCTCCCGGACAGGGTTTGAAAAACTGTTTTTT. This encodes CASSSRTGFEKLFF.

A few counts support this clone. The V gene is TRBV7-3, the J gene TRBJ2-3; a possible D gene is TRBD2 (6 bases). The CDR3 is 16 amino acids. The ends were cut back, 2 bases at V and 0 bases at J, with 12 bases in the middle. Germline V gives CDR1 SGHTA, CDR2 FQGTGA. As DNA, the CDR3 is TGTGCCAGCAGCTTACGGGGGACCACAAGCACAGATACGCAGTATTTT. This gives the protein CASSLRGTTSTDTQYF.

This clone has a single count. J is TRBJ1-5 and V is TRBV4-1; maybe TRBD1 (5 bases). The V gene's germline CDR1 is MGHRA and CDR2 YSYEKL. V was trimmed by 0 bases and J by 3 bases, leaving 12 bases between them. The CDR3 runs to 16 residues. The CDR3 coding sequence is TGCGCCAGCAGCCAAGATGGGGCGGGGTTCAATCAGCCCCAGCATTTT. It is translated as CASSQDGAGFNQPQHF.

The chain uses TRBV30 and TRBJ2-7; D unresolved. The CDR3 spans 13 residues. Per the germline V gene, CDR1 is GTSNPN and CDR2 is SVGIG (reference sequence). The germline V and J ends were trimmed by 8 bases and 2 bases, with 16 bases remaining between them. In DNA, the CDR3 is TGTGCCGGGATCTTGGCCCCGACCTACGAGCAGTACTTC. Translated: CAGILAPTYEQYF.

The rearrangement uses TRBV5-4 and TRBJ1-4; D unresolved. Germline CDR1 reads SGHNT; CDR2 reads YYREEE (reference sequence). V dropped 0 bases and J dropped 0 bases, with 6 bases sitting between them. The CDR3 sequence is 15 residues long. The CDR3 protein is CASSLGPTTNEKLFF. CDR3 sequence (DNA): TGTGCCAGCAGCTTGGGGCCAACAACTAATGAAAAACTGTTTTTT.

Here the CDR3 DNA reads TGTGCCCGCAGACTAACAGGCCAGGGCGCTTTCTTT. Amino acid sequence: CARRLTGQGAFF. V and J are TRBV30 and TRBJ1-1, with D perhaps TRBD1 (5 bases). CDR1 and CDR2 (germline): GTSNPN, SVGIG (reference sequence). Trimming stripped 8 bases from V and 11 bases from J, with 21 bases between. This CDR3 spans 12 amino acids.

This chain connects TRBV18 to TRBJ2-5; no clear D gene. Germline V gives CDR1 KGHSH, CDR2 LQKENI. CDR3 length: 14 residues. The V and J ends lost 2 bases and 3 bases respectively, with 10 bases between them. As DNA, the CDR3 is TGTGCCAGCTCACCAATGAGACAAGAAGAGACCCAGTACTTC. This encodes CASSPMRQEETQYF.

This clone has only a few counts. This rearrangement joins TRBV14 to TRBJ1-2; TRBD1 is a possible D gene (5 bases). The CDR3 sequence is 15 residues long. V shed 0 bases and J shed 2 bases, with 10 bases lying between them. Germline V gene data show CDR1 as SGHDN and CDR2 as FVKESK. The CDR3 bases are TGTGCCAGCAGCCAAGATGGGTCAGGGAACTATGGCTACACCTTC. Amino acids: CASSQDGSGNYGYTF.

This chain joins TRBV30 and TRBJ2-7, with 8 nucleotides matching TRBD2. The V gene end was trimmed by 0 bases and the J gene end by 9 bases; junction bases not matched to a gene: 13. CDR1 is GTSNPN and CDR2 is SVGIG in the germline V gene (reference sequence). The CDR3 has 15 amino acids. The CDR3 sequence: CAWSVTGGLLDRQYF. The CDR3 nucleotides read TGTGCCTGGAGTGTAACGGGGGGGTTGCTTGACCGGCAGTACTTC.

This clone was detected once. The chain uses TRBV6-6 and TRBJ1-1, with TRBD1 matching over 10 bases. Germline CDR1 is MNHNY and CDR2 is SVGAGI (reference sequence). This CDR3 is 15 amino acids long. V shed 5 bases and J 4 bases; nucleotides not matched to a gene: 7. This CDR3 is CASSVPGQGTTEAFF. DNA of the CDR3: TGTGCCAGCAGTGTACCGGGACAGGGGACCACTGAAGCTTTCTTT.

This chain uses TRBV19 with TRBJ1-2, with D possibly matching TRBD1 (5 bases). The V end lost 3 bases, the J end lost 5 bases, and 10 bases lay between the germline ends. CDR3 length: 13 residues. The germline V gene has CDR1 LNHDA and CDR2 SQIVND (reference sequence). In nucleotides, the CDR3 is TGTGCCAGTAGTATTTCGACAGTTTATGGCTACACCTTC. Residues: CASSISTVYGYTF.

The chain carries TRBV19 and TRBJ2-1, with D unclear. The CDR3 consists of 15 residues. Per germline, CDR1 LNHDA and CDR2 SQIVND (reference sequence). Trimming took 7 bases from V and 4 from J, leaving 17 bases between them. The DNA for the CDR3 is TGTGCCAGTAAGGTCAAGGGTACACCTTACAATGAGCAGTTCTTC. This gives the protein CASKVKGTPYNEQFF.

At least ten counts were recorded for this clone. This chain joins TRBV30 and TRBJ1-1; TRBD1 matches at 8 bases. Germline values: CDR1 GTSNPN, CDR2 SVGIG (reference sequence). V gave up 5 bases and J gave up 3 bases; unmatched junction bases: 2. The CDR3 contains 12 residues. In DNA, the CDR3 is TGTGCCTGGGGACAGGGCTACACTGAAGCTTTCTTT. It encodes CAWGQGYTEAFF.

This clone was seen a single time. This rearrangement joins TRBV19 to TRBJ2-7, with D uncertain. CDR1 is LNHDA and CDR2 is SQIVND in the germline V gene (reference sequence). The CDR3 has 12 amino acids. V lost 8 bases and J lost 2, with 10 bases in between. The CDR3 is CASGLNPYEQYF. In nucleotides, the CDR3 is TGTGCCAGTGGTCTTAATCCCTACGAGCAGTACTTC. The full variable domain, its missing parts supplied by reference TRBV19 and TRBJ2-7, is DGGITQSPKYLFRKEGQNVTLSCEQNLNHDAMYWYRQDPGQGLRLIYYSQIVNDFQKGDIAEGYSVSREKKESFPLTVTSAQKNPTAFYLCASGLNPYEQYFGPGTRLTVT.

V and J are TRBV7-2 and TRBJ1-2; no clear D. CDR1 is SGHTA, CDR2 FQGNSA, per germline. V lost 0 bases to trimming and J lost 8 bases, with 7 bases between them. The CDR3 is 12 residues long. The CDR3 here is CASSLASEGYTF. CDR3 DNA: TGTGCCAGCAGCTTAGCGAGTGAAGGCTACACCTTC.

This clone has just one count. CDR3 region: CASSEGGRVQYF. CDR3 coding DNA: TGCGCCAGCAGTGAAGGGGGGCGAGTGCAGTACTTC. The chain is built from TRBV10-1 and TRBJ2-7; D tentatively reads TRBD1 or TRBD2 (6 bases each). V lost 3 bases and J 9 bases, leaving 12 bases between the germline ends. CDR1 and CDR2 from the germline V gene are WNHNN and SYGVQD (reference sequence). The CDR3 sequence is 12 residues long.

V usage is TRBV9 and J usage is TRBJ2-2; 10 nucleotides agree with TRBD2. J was trimmed by 7 bases and V by 0 bases; bases with no gene match: 6. The CDR3 covers 16 residues. Per germline, CDR1 SGDLS and CDR2 YYNGEE. This CDR3 reads CASSVGASGRVGELFF. In nucleotides, the CDR3 is TGTGCCAGCAGCGTAGGAGCCAGCGGGAGGGTCGGGGAGCTGTTTTTT.